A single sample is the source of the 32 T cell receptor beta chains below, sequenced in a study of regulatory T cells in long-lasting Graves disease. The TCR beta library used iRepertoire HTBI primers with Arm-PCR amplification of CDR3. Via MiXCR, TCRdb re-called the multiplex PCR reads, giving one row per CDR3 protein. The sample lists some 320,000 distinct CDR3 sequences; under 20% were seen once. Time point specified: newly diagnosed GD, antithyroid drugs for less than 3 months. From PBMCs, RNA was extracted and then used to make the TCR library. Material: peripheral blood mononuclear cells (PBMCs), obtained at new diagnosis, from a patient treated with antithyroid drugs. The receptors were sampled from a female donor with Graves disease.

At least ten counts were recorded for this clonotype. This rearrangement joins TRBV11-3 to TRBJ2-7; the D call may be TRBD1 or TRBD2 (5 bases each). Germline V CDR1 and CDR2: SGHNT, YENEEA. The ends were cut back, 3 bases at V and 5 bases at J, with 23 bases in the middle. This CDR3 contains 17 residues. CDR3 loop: CASSLTTGTLTGHEQYF. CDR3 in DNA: TGTGCCAGCAGCTTGACGACCGGGACCTTAACGGGCCACGAGCAGTACTTC.

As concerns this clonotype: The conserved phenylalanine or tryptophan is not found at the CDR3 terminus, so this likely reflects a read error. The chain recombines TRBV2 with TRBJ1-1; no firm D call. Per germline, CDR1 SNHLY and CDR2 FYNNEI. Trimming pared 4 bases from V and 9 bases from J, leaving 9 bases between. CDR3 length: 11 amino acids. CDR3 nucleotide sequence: TGTGCCAGCAGTGTAGGATTCCAAGCTTTCTCT. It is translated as CASSVGFQAFS.

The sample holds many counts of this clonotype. CDR3 in amino acids: CASSVARTDTQYF. CDR3 DNA: TGCGCCAGCAGTGTGGCACGCACAGATACGCAGTATTTT. The chain recombines TRBV10-1 with TRBJ2-3; D not resolved. The germline V gene encodes CDR1 WNHNN and CDR2 SYGVQD (reference sequence). The CDR3 is 13 residues long. Trimming removed 4 bases from V and 1 base from J, with 6 bases in between.

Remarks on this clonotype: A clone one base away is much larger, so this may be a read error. DNA for the CDR3: TGCGCCAGCAGCGTCTTAGCGGGAGGGCCGATGAATGAGCAGTTCTTC. As protein: CASSVLAGGPMNEQFF. This rearrangement joins TRBV5-1 to TRBJ2-1, with 11 bases matching TRBD2. From germline, CDR1 is SGHRS and CDR2 YFSETQ. The CDR3 covers 16 residues. V trimming: 4 bases; J trimming: 7 bases; junction bases outside the gene matches: 10.

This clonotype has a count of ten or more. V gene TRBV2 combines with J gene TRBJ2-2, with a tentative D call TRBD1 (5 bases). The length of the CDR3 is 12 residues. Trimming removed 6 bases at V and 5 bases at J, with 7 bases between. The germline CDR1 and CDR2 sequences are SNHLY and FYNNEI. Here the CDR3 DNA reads TGTGCCAGCAGGACAGCTACCGGGGAGCTGTTTTTT. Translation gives CASRTATGELFF.

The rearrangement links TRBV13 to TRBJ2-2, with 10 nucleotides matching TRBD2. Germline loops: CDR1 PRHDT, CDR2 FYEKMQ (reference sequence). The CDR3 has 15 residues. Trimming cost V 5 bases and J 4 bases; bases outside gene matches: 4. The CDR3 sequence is CASSPASGSTGELFF. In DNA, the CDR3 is TGTGCCAGCAGCCCTGCTAGCGGGAGCACCGGGGAGCTGTTTTTT.

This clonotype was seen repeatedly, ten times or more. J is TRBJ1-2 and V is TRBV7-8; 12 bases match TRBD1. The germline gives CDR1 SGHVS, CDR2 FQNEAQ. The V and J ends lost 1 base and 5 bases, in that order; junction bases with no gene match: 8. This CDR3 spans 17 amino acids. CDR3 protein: CASSLVGDRGPGYGYTF. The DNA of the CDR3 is TGTGCCAGCAGCTTAGTGGGGGACAGGGGGCCGGGGTATGGCTACACCTTC.

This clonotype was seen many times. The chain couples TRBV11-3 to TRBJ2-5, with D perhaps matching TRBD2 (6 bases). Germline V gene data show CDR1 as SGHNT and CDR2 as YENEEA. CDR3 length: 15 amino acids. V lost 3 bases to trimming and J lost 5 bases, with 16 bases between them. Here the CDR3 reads CASSLTRPMLETQYF. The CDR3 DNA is TGTGCCAGCAGCTTGACTAGACCTATGCTTGAGACCCAGTACTTC.

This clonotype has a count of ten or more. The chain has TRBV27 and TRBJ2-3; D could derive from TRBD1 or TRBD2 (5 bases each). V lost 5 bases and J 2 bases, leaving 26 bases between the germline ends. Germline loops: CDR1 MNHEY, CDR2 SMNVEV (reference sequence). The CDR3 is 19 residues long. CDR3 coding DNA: TGTGCCAGCAGTCTCACCACTCCAGCCTTCCGGGGACCCACAGATACGCAGTATTTT. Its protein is CASSLTTPAFRGPTDTQYF.

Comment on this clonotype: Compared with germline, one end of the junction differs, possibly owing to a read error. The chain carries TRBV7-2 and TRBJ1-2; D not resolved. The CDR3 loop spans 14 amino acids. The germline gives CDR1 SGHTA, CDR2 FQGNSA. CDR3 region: CASSQEPLNGGYTF. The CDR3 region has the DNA TGCGCCAGCAGCCAAGAACCGTTAAACGGCGGCTACACCTTC.

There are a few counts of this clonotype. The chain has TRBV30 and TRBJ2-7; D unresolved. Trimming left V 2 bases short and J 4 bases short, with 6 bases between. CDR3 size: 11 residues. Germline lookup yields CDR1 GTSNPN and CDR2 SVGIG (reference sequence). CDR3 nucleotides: TGTGCCTGGAGTCCCGGGTACGAGCAGTACTTC. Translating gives CAWSPGYEQYF.

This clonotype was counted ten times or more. Here the CDR3 reads CASSVPGPVQYF. The CDR3, as DNA: TGTGCCAGCAGTGTACCGGGACCAGTGCAGTACTTC. The chain joins TRBV28 to TRBJ2-7; the D call may be TRBD1 or TRBD2 (5 bases each). This CDR3 spans 12 amino acids. V was trimmed by 5 bases and J by 9 bases, leaving 14 bases between them. Looked up from germline, CDR1 is MDHEN and CDR2 is SYDVKM. Filled out from reference TRBV28 and TRBJ2-7, the complete variable domain reads DVKVTQSSRYLVKRTGEKVFLECVQDMDHENMFWYRQDPGLGLRLIYFSYDVKMKEKGDIPEGYSVSREKKERFSLILESASTNQTSMYLCASSVPGPVQYFGPGTRLTVT.

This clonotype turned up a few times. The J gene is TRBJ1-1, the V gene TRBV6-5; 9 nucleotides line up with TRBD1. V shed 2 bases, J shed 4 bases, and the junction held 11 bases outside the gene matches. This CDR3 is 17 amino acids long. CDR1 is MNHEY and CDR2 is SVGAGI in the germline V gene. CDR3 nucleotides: TGTGCCAGCAGTTACAAAGACAGGGGGGCGGGGTCCACTGAAGCTTTCTTT. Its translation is CASSYKDRGAGSTEAFF.

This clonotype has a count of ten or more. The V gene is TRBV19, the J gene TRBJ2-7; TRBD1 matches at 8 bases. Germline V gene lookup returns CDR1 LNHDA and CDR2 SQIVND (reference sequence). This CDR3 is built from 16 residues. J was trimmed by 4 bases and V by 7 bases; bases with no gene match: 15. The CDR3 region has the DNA TGTGCCAGTACCCCAGGACGGGCAGGGGGCTTGTACGAGCAGTACTTC. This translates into CASTPGRAGGLYEQYF. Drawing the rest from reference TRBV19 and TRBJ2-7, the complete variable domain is DGGITQSPKYLFRKEGQNVTLSCEQNLNHDAMYWYRQDPGQGLRLIYYSQIVNDFQKGDIAEGYSVSREKKESFPLTVTSAQKNPTAFYLCASTPGRAGGLYEQYFGPGTRLTVT.

In DNA, the CDR3 is TGTGCCAGCAGCTCTCGAGGACTAGCGGGAGGGTACCAAGAGACCCAGTACTTC. This encodes CASSSRGLAGGYQETQYF. The V and J genes are TRBV5-6 and TRBJ2-5, with 15 bases that match TRBD2. Per the germline V gene, CDR1 is SGHDT and CDR2 is YYEEEE. The CDR3 is 18 residues long. V shed 3 bases and J 0 bases; nucleotides not matched to a gene: 6.

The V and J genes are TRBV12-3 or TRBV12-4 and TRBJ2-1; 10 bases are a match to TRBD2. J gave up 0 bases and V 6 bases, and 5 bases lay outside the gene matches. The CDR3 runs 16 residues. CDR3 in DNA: TGTGCCAGCAGCAAAACTAGCGGGACCTCCTACAATGAGCAGTTCTTC. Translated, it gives CASSKTSGTSYNEQFF.

The CDR3 protein is CASSPPGQVYNEQFF. CDR3 bases: TGTGCCAGCAGCCCTCCGGGACAAGTCTACAATGAGCAGTTCTTC. The chain carries TRBV28 and TRBJ2-1; the D gene is possibly TRBD1 (6 bases). Germline V gene sequence: CDR1 MDHEN, CDR2 SYDVKM. The CDR3 length is 15 residues. With 6 bases removed from V and 3 bases from J, the gap between germline ends came to 15 bases.

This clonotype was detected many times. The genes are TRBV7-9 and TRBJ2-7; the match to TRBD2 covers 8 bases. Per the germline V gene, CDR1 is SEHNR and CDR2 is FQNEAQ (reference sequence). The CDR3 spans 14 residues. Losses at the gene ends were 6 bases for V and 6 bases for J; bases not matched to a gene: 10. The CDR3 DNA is TGTGCCAGCAGGACAGCGGGAGAGCTCACCGAGCAGTACTTC. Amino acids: CASRTAGELTEQYF.

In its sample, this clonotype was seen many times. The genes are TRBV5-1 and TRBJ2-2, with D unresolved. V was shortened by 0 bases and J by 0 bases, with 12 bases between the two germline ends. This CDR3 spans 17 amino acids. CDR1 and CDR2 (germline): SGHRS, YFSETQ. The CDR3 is CASSLDIGGTNTGELFF. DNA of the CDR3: TGCGCCAGCAGCTTGGATATCGGCGGAACGAACACCGGGGAGCTGTTTTTT.

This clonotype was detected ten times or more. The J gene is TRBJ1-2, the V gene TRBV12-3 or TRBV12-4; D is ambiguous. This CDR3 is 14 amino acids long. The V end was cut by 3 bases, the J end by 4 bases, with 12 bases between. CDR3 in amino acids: CASSLLRVGYGYTF. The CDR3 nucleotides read TGTGCCAGCAGTTTGCTACGGGTAGGCTATGGCTACACCTTC.

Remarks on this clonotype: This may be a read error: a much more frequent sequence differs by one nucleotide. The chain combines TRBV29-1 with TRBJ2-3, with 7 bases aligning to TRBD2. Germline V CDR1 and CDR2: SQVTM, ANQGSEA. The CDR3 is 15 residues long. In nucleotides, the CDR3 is TGCAGCGCCCTGGGGGGGGACGGTAGCACAGATACGCGGTATTTT. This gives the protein CSALGGDGSTDTRYF.

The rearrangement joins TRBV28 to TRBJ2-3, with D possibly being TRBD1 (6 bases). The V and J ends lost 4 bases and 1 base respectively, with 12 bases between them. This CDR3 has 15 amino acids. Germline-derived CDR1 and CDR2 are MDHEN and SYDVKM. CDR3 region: CASSSTRTGTDTQYF. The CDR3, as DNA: TGTGCCAGCAGTTCCACTAGGACAGGCACAGATACGCAGTATTTT.

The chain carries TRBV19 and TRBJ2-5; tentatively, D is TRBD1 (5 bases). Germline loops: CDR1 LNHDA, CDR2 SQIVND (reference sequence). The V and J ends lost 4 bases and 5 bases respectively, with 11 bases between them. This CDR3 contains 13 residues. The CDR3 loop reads CASSSGQWETQYF. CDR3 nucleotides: TGTGCCAGTAGTAGCGGACAATGGGAGACCCAGTACTTC. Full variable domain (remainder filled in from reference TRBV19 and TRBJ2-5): DGGITQSPKYLFRKEGQNVTLSCEQNLNHDAMYWYRQDPGQGLRLIYYSQIVNDFQKGDIAEGYSVSREKKESFPLTVTSAQKNPTAFYLCASSSGQWETQYFGPGTRLLVL.

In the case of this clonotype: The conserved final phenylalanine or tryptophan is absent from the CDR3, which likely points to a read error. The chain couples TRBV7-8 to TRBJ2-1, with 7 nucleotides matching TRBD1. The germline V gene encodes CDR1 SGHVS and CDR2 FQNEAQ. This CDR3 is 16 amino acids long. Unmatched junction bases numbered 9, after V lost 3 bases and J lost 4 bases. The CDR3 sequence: CASSLQRQGMYNEQFS. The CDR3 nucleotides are TGTGCCAGCAGCTTGCAGCGACAGGGAATGTACAATGAGCAGTTCTCC.

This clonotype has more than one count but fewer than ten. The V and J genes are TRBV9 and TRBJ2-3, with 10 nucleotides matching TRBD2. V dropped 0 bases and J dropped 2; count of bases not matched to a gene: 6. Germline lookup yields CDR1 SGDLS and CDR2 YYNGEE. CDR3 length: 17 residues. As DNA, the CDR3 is TGTGCCAGCAGCGTAGATGCTAGCGGGGGATACACAGATACGCAGTATTTT. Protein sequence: CASSVDASGGYTDTQYF.

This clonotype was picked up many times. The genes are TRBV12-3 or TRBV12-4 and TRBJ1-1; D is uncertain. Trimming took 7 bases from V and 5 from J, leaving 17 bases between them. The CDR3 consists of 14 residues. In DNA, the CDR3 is TGTGCCAGCACCCCCCCGGGGAGTACGACTGAAGCTTTCTTT. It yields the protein CASTPPGSTTEAFF.

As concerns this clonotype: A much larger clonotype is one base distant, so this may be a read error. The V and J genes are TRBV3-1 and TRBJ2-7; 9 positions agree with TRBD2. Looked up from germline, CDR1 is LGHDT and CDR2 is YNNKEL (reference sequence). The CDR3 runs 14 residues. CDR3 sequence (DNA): TGTGCCGGCAGCGGGGGGACTAGTTTCTACGAGCAGTACTTC. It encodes CAGSGGTSFYEQYF.

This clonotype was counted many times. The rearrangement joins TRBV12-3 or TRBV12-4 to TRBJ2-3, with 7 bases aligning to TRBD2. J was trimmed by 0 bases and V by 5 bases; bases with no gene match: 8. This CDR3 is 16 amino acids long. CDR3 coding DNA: TGTGCCAGCAGTGCGGGGGACCTTTCTAGCACAGATACGCAGTATTTT. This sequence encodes CASSAGDLSSTDTQYF.

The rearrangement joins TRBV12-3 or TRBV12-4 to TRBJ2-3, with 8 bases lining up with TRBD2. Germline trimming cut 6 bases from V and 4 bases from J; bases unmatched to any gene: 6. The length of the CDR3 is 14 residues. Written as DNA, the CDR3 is TGTGCCAGCAGGGAACGGACTAGCTCAGATACGCAGTATTTT. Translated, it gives CASRERTSSDTQYF.

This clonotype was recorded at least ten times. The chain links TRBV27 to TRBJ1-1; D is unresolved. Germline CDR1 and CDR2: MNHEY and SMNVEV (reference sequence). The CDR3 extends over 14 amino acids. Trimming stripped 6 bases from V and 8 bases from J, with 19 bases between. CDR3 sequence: CASSLSTRTEEAFF. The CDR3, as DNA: TGTGCCAGCAGCCTCTCCACCCGCACAGAAGAAGCTTTCTTT.

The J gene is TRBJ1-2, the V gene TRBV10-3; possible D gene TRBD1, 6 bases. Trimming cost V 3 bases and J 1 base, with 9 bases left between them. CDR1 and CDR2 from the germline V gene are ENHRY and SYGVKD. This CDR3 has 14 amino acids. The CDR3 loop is CAISELDSNYGYTF. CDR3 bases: TGTGCCATCAGTGAACTGGACAGTAACTATGGCTACACCTTC.

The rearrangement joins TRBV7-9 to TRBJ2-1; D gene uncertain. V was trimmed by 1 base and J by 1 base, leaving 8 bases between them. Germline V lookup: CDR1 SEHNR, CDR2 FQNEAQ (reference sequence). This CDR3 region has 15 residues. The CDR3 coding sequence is TGTGCCAGCAGCTTAGGGTACCAATCCTACAATGAGCAGTTCTTC. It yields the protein CASSLGYQSYNEQFF.